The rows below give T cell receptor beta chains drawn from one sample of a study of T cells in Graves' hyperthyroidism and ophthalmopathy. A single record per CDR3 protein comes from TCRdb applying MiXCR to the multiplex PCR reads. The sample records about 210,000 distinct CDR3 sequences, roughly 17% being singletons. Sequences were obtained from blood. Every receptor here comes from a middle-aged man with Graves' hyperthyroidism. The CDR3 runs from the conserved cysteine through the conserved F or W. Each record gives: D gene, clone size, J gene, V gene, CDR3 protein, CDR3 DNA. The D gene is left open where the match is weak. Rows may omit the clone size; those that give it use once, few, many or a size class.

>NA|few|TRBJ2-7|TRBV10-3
CAIREPTALGGEQYF
TGTGCCATCAGGGAACCGACAGCCTTGGGCGGGGAGCAGTACTTC
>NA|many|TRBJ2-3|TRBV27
CASSFVLGRGTDTQYF
TGTGCCAGCAGTTTCGTACTGGGCAGGGGAACAGATACGCAGTATTTT
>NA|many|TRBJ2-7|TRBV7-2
CASSPRDTPYEQYF
TGTGCCAGCAGCCCCCGGGACACCCCCTACGAGCAGTACTTC
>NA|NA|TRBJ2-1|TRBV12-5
CASGLDYNEQFF
TGTGCTAGTGGTTTAGATTACAATGAGCAGTTCTTC
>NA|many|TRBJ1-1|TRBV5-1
CASSFTGLDTEAFF
TGCGCCAGCAGCTTTACAGGGTTGGACACTGAAGCTTTCTTT
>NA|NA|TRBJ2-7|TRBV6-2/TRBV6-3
CASSTFAGQEQYF
TGTGCCAGCAGTACCTTCGCGGGACAAGAGCAGTACTTC
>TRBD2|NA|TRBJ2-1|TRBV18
CASSPGGGSRTYNEQFF
TGTGCCAGCTCACCGGGTGGCGGGAGCCGTACCTACAATGAGCAGTTCTTC
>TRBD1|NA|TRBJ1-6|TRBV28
CASSKLLDRYSPLHF
TGTGCCAGCAGCAAGCTGTTGGACAGGTATTCACCCCTCCACTTT
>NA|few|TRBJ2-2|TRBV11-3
CASSLVLFASRTGELFF
TGTGCCAGCAGCTTAGTTTTGTTCGCTTCGAGAACCGGGGAGCTGTTTTTT
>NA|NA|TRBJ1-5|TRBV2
CASSDEGSQPQHF
TGTGCCAGCAGTGATGAGGGTAGTCAGCCCCAGCATTTT
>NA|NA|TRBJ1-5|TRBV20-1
CSASRAGQPQHF
TGCAGTGCTAGTCGGGCGGGTCAGCCCCAGCATTTC
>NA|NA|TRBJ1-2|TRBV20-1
CSAPPGNYGYTF
TGCAGTGCCCCCCCAGGGAACTATGGCTACACCTTC
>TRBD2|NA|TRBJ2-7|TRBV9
CASSVGSGIAYEQYF
TGTGCCAGCAGCGTAGGAAGCGGGATTGCCTACGAGCAGTACTTC
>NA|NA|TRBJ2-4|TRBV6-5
CASSYSVSLDIQYF
TGTGCCAGCAGTTACTCGGTTTCTCTGGACATTCAGTACTTC
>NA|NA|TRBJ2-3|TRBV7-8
CASTKASPDTQYF
TGTGCCAGCACCAAAGCTAGCCCAGATACGCAGTATTTT
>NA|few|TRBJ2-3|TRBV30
CAWSPRGDTQYF
TGTGCCTGGAGCCCCAGAGGCGATACGCAGTATTTT
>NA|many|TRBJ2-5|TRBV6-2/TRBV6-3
CASSPGRQETQYF
TGTGCCAGCAGTCCAGGGAGGCAAGAGACCCAGTACTTC
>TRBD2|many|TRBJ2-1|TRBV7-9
CASTWTTGTSVTGEFF
TGTGCCAGCACTTGGACCACCGGGACTAGCGTAACGGGGGAGTTCTTC
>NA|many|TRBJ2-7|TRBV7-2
CASSENYEQYF
TGTGCCAGCAGCGAAAACTACGAGCAGTACTTC
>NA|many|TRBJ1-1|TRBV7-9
CASSLKNLNTEAFF
TGTGCCAGCAGCTTAAAGAATCTGAACACTGAAGCTTTCTTT
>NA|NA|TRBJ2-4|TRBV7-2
CASSLNGRNIQYF
TGTGCCAGCAGCCTTAACGGTAGAAACATTCAGTACTTC
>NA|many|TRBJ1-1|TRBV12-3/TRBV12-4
CASSPSGRKNTEAFF
TGTGCCAGCAGCCCCTCGGGACGGAAGAACACTGAAGCTTTCTTT
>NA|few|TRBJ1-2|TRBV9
CASSVALAPSGDYGYTF
TGTGCCAGCAGCGTAGCCTTGGCACCTTCGGGGGACTATGGCTACACCTTC
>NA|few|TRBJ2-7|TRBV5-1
CASSLIPETYEQYF
TGCGCCAGCAGCTTGATACCGGAAACTTACGAGCAGTACTTC
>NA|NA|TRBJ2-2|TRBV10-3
CAISWAGELFF
TGTGCCATCAGCTGGGCCGGGGAGCTGTTTTTT
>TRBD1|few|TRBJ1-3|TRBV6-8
CACRTGAASRNTIYF
TGTGCCTGCCGGACAGGGGCGGCCTCTCGAAACACCATATATTTT
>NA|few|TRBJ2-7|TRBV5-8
CASSLGSSTKGEQYF
TGTGCCAGCAGCTTGGGTTCCTCGACCAAGGGAGAGCAGTACTTC
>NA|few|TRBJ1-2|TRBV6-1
CASSEPVLDGYTF
TGTGCCAGCAGTGAACCGGTTTTGGATGGCTACACCTTC
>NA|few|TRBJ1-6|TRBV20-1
CSARVVGPGEGSYNSPLHF
TGCAGTGCTAGAGTGGTCGGGCCCGGGGAGGGCTCCTATAATTCACCCCTCCACTTT
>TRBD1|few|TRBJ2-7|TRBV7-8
CVTGTGGAYEQYF
TGTGTCACCGGGACAGGAGGGGCCTACGAGCAGTACTTC
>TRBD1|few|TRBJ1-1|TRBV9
CASSGDRGGSGTEAFF
TGTGCCAGCAGCGGTGACAGGGGGGGGAGTGGCACTGAAGCTTTCTTT
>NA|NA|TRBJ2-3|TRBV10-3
CATGSSGGGADTQYF
TGTGCCACCGGGAGCAGCGGAGGGGGGGCAGATACGCAGTATTTT
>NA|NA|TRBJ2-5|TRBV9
CASSASDQETQYF
TGTGCCAGCAGCGCTAGCGACCAAGAGACCCAGTACTTC
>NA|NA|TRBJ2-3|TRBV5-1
CASSLVPGGPTDTQYF
TGCGCCAGCAGCTTGGTGCCAGGAGGACCCACAGATACGCAGTATTTT
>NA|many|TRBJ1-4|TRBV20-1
CSASGEGEKLFF
TGCAGTGCTAGCGGGGAGGGTGAAAAACTGTTTTTT
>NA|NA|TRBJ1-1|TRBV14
CASSRTLNTEAFF
TGTGCCAGCAGCCGGACACTGAACACTGAAGCTTTCTTT
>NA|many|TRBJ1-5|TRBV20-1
CSARDRTGAGSNQPQHF
TGCAGTGCTAGAGATCGAACCGGGGCTGGTAGCAATCAGCCCCAGCATTTT
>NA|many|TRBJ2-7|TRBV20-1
CSASPGTTLTYEQYF
TGCAGTGCTAGCCCCGGGACAACGCTTACCTACGAGCAGTACTTC
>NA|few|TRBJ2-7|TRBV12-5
CASGLGGRGSPSYEQYF
TGTGCTAGTGGTTTGGGAGGACGGGGGTCTCCCTCCTACGAGCAGTACTTC
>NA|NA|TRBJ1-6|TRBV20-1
CSARWGLRNSPLHF
TGCAGTGCTAGGTGGGGGTTACGGAATTCACCCCTCCACTTT
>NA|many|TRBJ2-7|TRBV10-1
CASNLPRQENSYEQYF
TGCGCCAGCAATCTACCCCGACAGGAAAACTCCTACGAGCAGTACTTC
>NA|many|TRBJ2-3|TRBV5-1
CASSLVGSTDTQYF
TGCGCCAGCAGCTTGGTGGGTTCCACAGATACGCAGTATTTT
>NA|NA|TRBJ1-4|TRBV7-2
CASSLRPGTVLELFF
TGTGCCAGCAGCTTACGTCCGGGGACGGTACTTGAACTGTTTTTT
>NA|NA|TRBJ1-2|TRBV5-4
CASRNRTPGHRYYGYTF
TGTGCCAGCAGAAACCGAACGCCGGGACACCGCTACTATGGCTACACCTTC
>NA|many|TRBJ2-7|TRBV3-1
CASSRKGAGEQYF
TGTGCCAGCAGCCGCAAAGGGGCAGGCGAGCAGTACTTC
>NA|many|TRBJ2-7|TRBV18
CASSRDSEYEQYF
TGTGCCAGCTCACGAGACAGCGAATACGAGCAGTACTTC